This TCR beta chain was obtained from a study of spatial heterogeneity in lung cancer. This clonotype was seen many times. The sample's time point: blood at routine non-recurrence follow-up after resection. CDR1 is SGHRS and CDR2 is YFSETQ in the germline V gene. The CDR3 has 17 residues. Trimming took 4 bases from V and 0 from J; bases not matched to a gene: 6. TCRdb called the 5' RACE reads again in MiXCR, with one record for every CDR3 protein. Among over 40,000 distinct CDR3 sequences listed, about 11% were seen once. V gene TRBV5-1 combines with J gene TRBJ2-1; TRBD2 matches at 11 bases. The sequence was collected from a male donor with early-stage non-small cell lung cancer. The sequencing used PBMCs, collected at follow-up. DNA of the CDR3: TGCGCCAGCAGCCATACTAGCGGGAGCGTCTCCTACAATGAGCAGTTCTTC. Its translation: CASSHTSGSVSYNEQFF.